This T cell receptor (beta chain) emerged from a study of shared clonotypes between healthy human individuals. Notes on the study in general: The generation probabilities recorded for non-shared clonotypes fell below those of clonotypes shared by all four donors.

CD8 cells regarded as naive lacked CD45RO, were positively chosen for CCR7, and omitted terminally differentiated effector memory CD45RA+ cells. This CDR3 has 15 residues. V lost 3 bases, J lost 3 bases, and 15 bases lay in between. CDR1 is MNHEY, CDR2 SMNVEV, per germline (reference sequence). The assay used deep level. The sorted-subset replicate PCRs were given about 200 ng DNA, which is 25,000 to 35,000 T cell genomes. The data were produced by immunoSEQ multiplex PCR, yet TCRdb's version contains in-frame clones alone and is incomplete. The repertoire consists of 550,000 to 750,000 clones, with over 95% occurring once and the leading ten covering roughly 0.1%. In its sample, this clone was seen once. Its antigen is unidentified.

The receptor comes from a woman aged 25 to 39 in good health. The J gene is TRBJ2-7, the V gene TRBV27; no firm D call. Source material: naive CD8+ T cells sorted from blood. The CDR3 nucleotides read TGTGCCAGCAGTTTTGGCAGAACGTCCCGCTACGAGCAGTACTTC. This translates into CASSFGRTSRYEQYF.